The next 25 T cell receptor beta chains were all read from a single sample in a study of cytomegalovirus exposure and HLA in healthy donors (dated by TCRdb to about 2017). Library preparation used the immunoSEQ multiplex PCR assay. For the multiplex PCR, a mixture combining 60 forward primers for TCR Vbeta segments and 13 reverse primers for TCR Jbeta segments was used. In its TCRdb copy, this immuneACCESS table keeps in-frame sequences only and misses some clones. Where compared with another copy, unresolved V genes explain less than half of these, and the others have no known cause. This sample is represented by about 130,000 clones; approximately 70% of them were singletons. Jointly, the top ten make up approximately 1.7% of the sample. Specimen: PBMCs. These receptors were collected from a human donor in good health.

A few counts support this clone. This chain links TRBV2 with TRBJ2-1, with TRBD2 as a possible D gene (5 bases). The CDR3 loop spans 12 amino acids. V was pared by 4 bases and J by 7 bases, with 8 bases between. From germline, CDR1 is SNHLY and CDR2 FYNNEI. CDR3 sequence reads: CASSGTGNEQFF. Written as DNA, the CDR3 is TGTGCCAGCAGTGGGACGGGGAATGAGCAGTTCTTC.

The CDR3 region is CASSSASYEQYF. As DNA, the CDR3 is TGCGCCAGCAGTTCAGCGTCCTACGAGCAGTACTTC. The chain couples TRBV10-2 to TRBJ2-5; no definite D call. The J call is uncertain, as TRBJ2-7 better fits the DNA end. The CDR3 extends over 12 amino acids. Germline loops: CDR1 WSHSY, CDR2 SAAADI.

This clone was seen a handful of times. This chain connects TRBV15 to TRBJ1-5; 12 bases map to TRBD1. Germline V CDR1 and CDR2: LNHNV, YYDKDF (reference sequence). V lost 1 base and J lost 5; bases outside the gene matches: 3. The CDR3 consists of 16 residues. CDR3: CATSRAGTGGHQPQHF. The CDR3, as DNA: TGTGCCACCAGCAGAGCTGGGACAGGGGGCCATCAGCCCCAGCATTTT.

This chain joins TRBV6-5 and TRBJ2-5; TRBD2 matches 12 bases. Germline values: CDR1 MNHEY, CDR2 SVGAGI. The CDR3 has 15 amino acids. V gave up 5 bases and J gave up 4 bases; unmatched junction bases: 5. The CDR3 DNA is TGTGCCAGCAGTCCCCCGGGACTAGCGGGAGAGACCCAGTACTTC. Translation: CASSPPGLAGETQYF.

This chain joins TRBV27 and TRBJ2-7; the D is unclear. The CDR3 runs 10 residues. V lost 8 bases and J 3 bases, leaving 5 bases between the germline ends. Germline assignment: CDR1 MNHEY and CDR2 SMNVEV (reference sequence). The DNA of the CDR3 is TGTGCCAGCTTTAACTACGAGCAGTACTTC. Its protein product is CASFNYEQYF.

This chain links TRBV7-9 with TRBJ2-1; the D gene is possibly TRBD2 (6 bases). V was cut by 2 bases and J by 8 bases, with 16 bases left in between. Germline-derived CDR1 and CDR2 are SEHNR and FQNEAQ (reference sequence). The CDR3 is made up of 15 amino acids. The CDR3 is CASSLPGVVSDEQFF. The CDR3 DNA follows: TGTGCCAGCAGCTTACCGGGAGTAGTTAGTGATGAGCAGTTCTTC.

The genes are TRBV18 and TRBJ2-5, with D uncertain. The CDR3 runs 15 residues. From germline, CDR1 is KGHSH and CDR2 LQKENI. Trimming removed 2 bases at V and 5 bases at J, with 15 bases between. CDR3 sequence (DNA): TGTGCCAGCTCACCAGGCACGAGGAGACGGGAGACCCAGTACTTC. Protein: CASSPGTRRRETQYF.

The chain has TRBV7-8 and TRBJ1-5; unclear D gene. The CDR3 is 16 residues long. With 6 bases removed from V and 2 bases from J, the gap between germline ends came to 17 bases. Germline V lookup: CDR1 SGHVS, CDR2 FQNEAQ. The CDR3 sequence is CASSLTRLNGNQPQHF. The CDR3 DNA reads as TGTGCCAGCAGTCTAACTAGACTTAATGGCAATCAGCCCCAGCATTTT.

The chain links TRBV7-6 to TRBJ2-7, with 7 bases matching TRBD1. This CDR3 comprises 16 residues. Germline V gene lookup returns CDR1 SGHVS and CDR2 FNYEAQ. Trimming at V came to 5 bases and at J to 3 bases, leaving 13 bases not matched to a gene. This CDR3 reads CASSTRQGRTLYEQYF. In DNA, the CDR3 is TGTGCCAGCAGCACCCGACAGGGCCGTACCCTCTACGAGCAGTACTTC. The variable domain in full, completed from reference TRBV7-6 and TRBJ2-7, reads GAGVSQSPRYKVTKRGQDVALRCDPISGHVSLYWYRQALGQGPEFLTYFNYEAQQDKSGLPNDRFSAERPEGSISTLTIQRTEQRDSAMYRCASSTRQGRTLYEQYFGPGTRLTVT.

This clone was detected only once. This chain links TRBV5-6 with TRBJ1-1, with 12 nucleotides matching TRBD1. CDR1 and CDR2 (germline): SGHDT, YYEEEE. V shed 4 bases, J shed 4 bases, and the junction held 5 bases outside the gene matches. This CDR3 contains 15 residues. The CDR3 DNA follows: TGTGCCAGCAGCGGGGACAGGGGGCTGGGCACTGAAGCTTTCTTT. Its translation: CASSGDRGLGTEAFF.

V gene TRBV15 combines with J gene TRBJ2-7; TRBD1 aligns across 7 bases. Germline lookup yields CDR1 LNHNV and CDR2 YYDKDF (reference sequence). The CDR3 has 14 residues. J gave up 2 bases and V 2 bases, and 3 bases lay outside the gene matches. CDR3 bases: TGTGCCACCAGCAGAACGGACAGGCCCTACGAGCAGTACTTC. Its protein is CATSRTDRPYEQYF.

This clone appeared a few times. This chain connects TRBV7-9 to TRBJ2-1; TRBD2 aligns across 9 bases. With V trimmed by 5 bases and J by 2 bases, 7 bases remained unmatched. The CDR3 consists of 16 residues. Germline V CDR1 and CDR2: SEHNR, FQNEAQ (reference sequence). This CDR3 is CASSTRSGRTYNEQFF. The CDR3 DNA follows: TGTGCCAGCAGCACGCGTAGCGGGAGAACCTACAATGAGCAGTTCTTC.

The V gene is TRBV4-3, the J gene TRBJ2-3; 7 bases are a match to TRBD2. The junction had 4 bases not matched to a gene; V was cut back by 1 base and J by 3 bases. Germline lookup yields CDR1 LGHNA and CDR2 YSLEER. The CDR3 runs 15 residues. CDR3 bases: TGCGCCAGCAGCCAAGTGGCGGGAGCTACAGATACGCAGTATTTT. Protein product: CASSQVAGATDTQYF.

V is TRBV28 and J is TRBJ1-3; D not resolved. This CDR3 has 17 amino acids. Germline lookup yields CDR1 MDHEN and CDR2 SYDVKM. The V end lost 3 bases, the J end lost 4 bases, and 19 bases lay between the germline ends. The CDR3 loop is CASSLDPPGSGGNTIYF. The CDR3 nucleotides read TGTGCCAGCAGTTTGGACCCACCGGGCAGCGGAGGAAACACCATATATTTT.

This clone has a handful of counts. The genes are TRBV5-6 and TRBJ1-1, with D hard to call. The CDR3 is 16 residues long. V was clipped by 0 bases and J by 2 bases, with 14 bases between them. The germline gives CDR1 SGHDT, CDR2 YYEEEE. CDR3 in DNA: TGTGCCAGCAGCTTGGCCTTCCCCTCCTACAACACTGAAGCTTTCTTT. Encoded protein: CASSLAFPSYNTEAFF.

The gene calls are TRBV20-1 and TRBJ2-1, with D perhaps matching TRBD1 (5 bases). This CDR3 region has 11 residues. Trimming left V 5 bases short and J 6 bases short, with 8 bases between. Per the germline V gene, CDR1 is DFQATT and CDR2 is SNEGSKA (reference sequence). The CDR3 reads CSAEDSNEQFF. CDR3 bases: TGCAGTGCTGAAGACAGCAATGAGCAGTTCTTC.

This clone was observed a few times. J is TRBJ1-1 and V is TRBV9, with 8 bases aligning to TRBD1. Germline CDR1 and CDR2: SGDLS and YYNGEE. The CDR3 totals 14 residues. V lost 1 base, J lost 5 bases, and 4 bases stayed unmatched. Here the CDR3 reads CASSVSGGATEAFF. The CDR3 DNA follows: TGTGCCAGCAGCGTATCAGGGGGCGCGACTGAAGCTTTCTTT.

The chain couples TRBV5-1 to TRBJ2-1; 8 nucleotides line up with TRBD2. With V trimmed by 2 bases and J by 2 bases, 3 bases remained unmatched. This CDR3 contains 15 residues. Germline V lookup: CDR1 SGHRS, CDR2 YFSETQ. CDR3 coding DNA: TGCGCCAGCAGCTTCGAGACTAGCGCCTACAATGAGCAGTTCTTC. Protein product: CASSFETSAYNEQFF.

This chain links TRBV5-4 with TRBJ2-7, with 9 bases matching TRBD2. The CDR3 is 14 amino acids. With V trimmed by 4 bases and J by 5 bases, 7 bases remained unmatched. Germline CDR1 SGHNT, CDR2 YYREEE (reference sequence). The chain's CDR3 is CASSTPGLANEQYF. In nucleotides, the CDR3 is TGTGCCAGCAGCACTCCGGGACTAGCCAACGAGCAGTACTTC. The complete variable domain, with remaining parts taken from reference TRBV5-4 and TRBJ2-7, reads ETGVTQSPTHLIKTRGQQVTLRCSSQSGHNTVSWYQQALGQGPQFIFQYYREEENGRGNFPPRFSGLQFPNYSSELNVNALELDDSALYLCASSTPGLANEQYFGPGTRLTVT.

J is TRBJ2-3 and V is TRBV7-7; 10 bases match TRBD2. The germline CDR1 and CDR2 sequences are SSHAT and FNYEAQ (reference sequence). This CDR3 contains 14 residues. V shed 1 base and J 5 bases; nucleotides not matched to a gene: 0. This chain's CDR3 is CASSLGLAGDTQYF. The CDR3 DNA is TGTGCCAGCAGCTTAGGACTAGCGGGAGATACGCAGTATTTT.

This chain connects TRBV6-1 to TRBJ1-4; D is ambiguous. The CDR3 extends over 12 amino acids. V was cut by 7 bases and J by 8 bases, with 11 bases left in between. From germline, CDR1 is MNHNS and CDR2 SASEGT. The CDR3 is CASMTPGEKLFF. The CDR3 DNA sequence: TGTGCCAGCATGACCCCGGGGGAAAAACTGTTTTTT.

This chain's CDR3 is CSGQYHEQFF. The CDR3 DNA reads TGCAGCGGACAGTACCATGAGCAGTTCTTC. The chain couples TRBV29-1 to TRBJ2-1; D is possibly TRBD1 (5 bases). The CDR3 sequence is 10 residues long. The germline V gene encodes CDR1 SQVTM and CDR2 ANQGSEA. V gave up 7 bases and J gave up 8 bases, with 9 bases separating them.

The chain combines TRBV7-8 with TRBJ2-7, with 8 bases aligning to TRBD2. Germline CDR1 and CDR2: SGHVS and FQNEAQ. This CDR3 has 21 residues. V trimming: 7 bases; J trimming: 0 bases; junction bases outside the gene matches: 26. The CDR3 reads CASNSGPGGGLTNTNSYEQYF. The CDR3 coding sequence is TGTGCCAGCAACTCAGGGCCCGGGGGGGGACTAACGAACACGAACTCCTACGAGCAGTACTTC. Looking up the rest from reference TRBV7-8 and TRBJ2-7 gives the full variable domain: GAGVSQSPRYKVAKRGQDVALRCDPISGHVSLFWYQQALGQGPEFLTYFQNEAQLDKSGLPSDRFFAERPEGSVSTLKIQRTQQEDSAVYLCASNSGPGGGLTNTNSYEQYFGPGTRLTVT.

The chain combines TRBV7-9 with TRBJ1-3, with 7 bases aligning to TRBD1. CDR1 and CDR2 from the germline V gene are SEHNR and FQNEAQ (reference sequence). J lost 2 bases, V lost 5 bases, and 3 bases had no gene match. CDR3 length: 14 amino acids. CDR3 amino acids: CASSGGTAGNTIYF. The CDR3 bases are TGTGCCAGCAGCGGAGGGACAGCTGGAAACACCATATATTTT.

The rearrangement links TRBV7-6 to TRBJ2-1; 11 positions match TRBD2. Trimming cost V 5 bases and J 3 bases; bases outside gene matches: 3. CDR3 length: 15 residues. CDR1 SGHVS and CDR2 FNYEAQ come from the germline V gene. The chain's CDR3 is CASSETSGNYNEQFF. The CDR3 DNA follows: TGTGCCAGCAGCGAGACTAGCGGGAACTACAATGAGCAGTTCTTC.